These 27 T cell receptor beta chains were all obtained from the same sample, sequenced in a study of long-term antiretroviral therapy in people with HIV. The authors ran the immunoSEQ assay, v3.0, at survey level. Data came from immunoSEQ multiplex PCR; TCRdb stores just in-frame clones and leaves some out. Seen here are 15,000 to 20,000 clones, more than 75% observed once, and the top ten hold approximately 4.5%. The specimen was unsorted PBMCs, collected 0.1 years before starting antiretroviral therapy. The source is a man aged 18-30 years with HIV.

In this sample, this clone turned up a few times. The rearrangement uses TRBV6-4 and TRBJ2-7; D is ambiguous. The CDR3 totals 12 residues. The V end was cut by 6 bases, the J end by 7 bases, with 13 bases between. Germline V gene data show CDR1 as MRHNA and CDR2 as SNTAGT. The CDR3 nucleotides are TGTGCCAGCAGCCCTTTCCCCGGGGAGCAGTACTTC. This sequence encodes CASSPFPGEQYF.

This clone is a singleton in its sample. A junction end diverges from the germline sequence, so it may reflect a read error. The V call is TRBV6-5, the J call TRBJ2-7; 7 positions match TRBD1. The CDR3 extends over 16 amino acids. Germline CDR1 MNHEY, CDR2 SVGAGI. CDR3 DNA sequence: TGTGCCAGCAGCTACTCCCGTCGAGGGACAGTCTACGAGCAGTACTTC. It translates to CASSYSRRGTVYEQYF.

The chain couples TRBV6-1 to TRBJ2-1; D gene uncertain. Trimming cost V 5 bases and J 0 bases, with 11 bases left between them. In germline, CDR1 is MNHNS, CDR2 SASEGT. The CDR3 is 15 residues long. This CDR3 reads CASSRTESSYNEQFF. DNA of the CDR3: TGTGCCAGCAGTCGGACGGAATCCTCCTACAATGAGCAGTTCTTC.

On this clone: This specimen includes other DNA sequences encoding the same CDR3. The chain links TRBV5-6 to TRBJ2-1, with D unresolved. V was cut by 5 bases and J by 11 bases, with 11 bases left in between. Germline-derived CDR1 and CDR2 are SGHDT and YYEEEE. The CDR3 consists of 11 residues. In DNA, the CDR3 is TGTGCCAGCAGTTTTGACCGTAAGCAGTTCTTC. As protein: CASSFDRKQFF.

This clone was picked up a small number of times. This chain connects TRBV19 to TRBJ2-7, with TRBD2 matching over 9 bases. The CDR3 is 16 residues long. V was clipped by 0 bases and J by 2 bases; unmatched bases: 5. The germline V gene has CDR1 LNHDA and CDR2 SQIVND (reference sequence). CDR3 residues: CASSIDFRGRAYEQYF. In DNA, the CDR3 is TGTGCCAGTAGTATAGATTTCCGCGGGAGGGCCTACGAGCAGTACTTC.

The CDR3 coding sequence is TGTGCCAGCAGTTTATATACAGGGACCTCTGGGGCCAACGTCCTGACTTTC. Amino acids: CASSLYTGTSGANVLTF. This chain connects TRBV28 to TRBJ2-6, with a possible D match to TRBD1 (6 bases). The CDR3 is 17 residues long. V shed 1 base and J shed 0 bases, with 10 bases lying between them. In germline, CDR1 is MDHEN, CDR2 SYDVKM. The entire variable domain, with the rest obtained from reference TRBV28 and TRBJ2-6, is as follows: DVKVTQSSRYLVKRTGEKVFLECVQDMDHENMFWYRQDPGLGLRLIYFSYDVKMKEKGDIPEGYSVSREKKERFSLILESASTNQTSMYLCASSLYTGTSGANVLTFGAGSRLTVL.

The sample holds one count of this clone. The chain recombines TRBV28 with TRBJ2-1; D call uncertain. Germline V CDR1 and CDR2: MDHEN, SYDVKM. The CDR3 extends over 13 amino acids. Trimming removed 6 bases from V and 8 bases from J, with 14 bases in between. The CDR3 region has the DNA TGTGCCAGCAGCTACGTCCCCGGGTATGAGCAGTTCTTC. This gives the protein CASSYVPGYEQFF. The full variable domain, its missing parts supplied by reference TRBV28 and TRBJ2-1, is DVKVTQSSRYLVKRTGEKVFLECVQDMDHENMFWYRQDPGLGLRLIYFSYDVKMKEKGDIPEGYSVSREKKERFSLILESASTNQTSMYLCASSYVPGYEQFFGPGTRLTVL.

The rearrangement uses TRBV7-6 and TRBJ1-1; D remains unclear. The V gene's germline CDR1 is SGHVS and CDR2 FNYEAQ. Trimming left V 8 bases short and J 0 bases short, with 7 bases between. There are 12 residues in the CDR3. CDR3 DNA sequence: TGTGCCAGCGGGAGAATGAACACTGAAGCTTTCTTT. Translating it yields CASGRMNTEAFF. The whole variable domain, remainder taken from reference TRBV7-6 and TRBJ1-1, is GAGVSQSPRYKVTKRGQDVALRCDPISGHVSLYWYRQALGQGPEFLTYFNYEAQQDKSGLPNDRFSAERPEGSISTLTIQRTEQRDSAMYRCASGRMNTEAFFGQGTRLTVV.

The V call is TRBV2, the J call TRBJ2-7; the match to TRBD2 covers 8 bases. CDR1 and CDR2 (germline): SNHLY, FYNNEI. CDR3 length: 13 amino acids. V was pared by 4 bases and J by 3 bases, with 2 bases of the junction left unmatched. The CDR3 reads CASSGLAGYEQYF. CDR3 nucleotide sequence: TGTGCCAGCAGTGGGCTAGCGGGCTACGAGCAGTACTTC.

The chain has TRBV9 and TRBJ2-1; possibly TRBD2 for D (5 bases). Germline V gene lookup returns CDR1 SGDLS and CDR2 YYNGEE. This CDR3 comprises 16 residues. Trimming took 4 bases from V and 7 from J, leaving 21 bases between them. CDR3 sequence (DNA): TGTGCCAGCAGCCCCGCGTCTGGCGGAGGCGGGAATGAGCAGTTCTTC. Translated, it gives CASSPASGGGGNEQFF.

This chain joins TRBV27 and TRBJ1-1; a possible D gene is TRBD1 (6 bases). The V end lost 0 bases, the J end lost 10 bases, and 15 bases lay between the germline ends. The CDR3 contains 14 residues. CDR1 MNHEY and CDR2 SMNVEV come from the germline V gene (reference sequence). The CDR3 spells CASSLSLQGLGAFF. For the CDR3, the DNA is TGTGCCAGCAGTTTATCCCTACAGGGCTTGGGAGCTTTCTTT.

The gene calls are TRBV5-4 and TRBJ2-2, with 7 bases matching TRBD1. Trimming took 5 bases from V and 6 from J; bases not matched to a gene: 7. There are 14 residues in the CDR3. The V gene's germline CDR1 is SGHNT and CDR2 YYREEE (reference sequence). The CDR3 loop reads CASSSDRWSGELFF. The CDR3 DNA sequence: TGTGCCAGCAGTTCGGACAGGTGGTCCGGGGAGCTGTTTTTT. The full variable domain, in which reference TRBV5-4 and TRBJ2-2 provide the parts outside the CDR3, is ETGVTQSPTHLIKTRGQQVTLRCSSQSGHNTVSWYQQALGQGPQFIFQYYREEENGRGNFPPRFSGLQFPNYSSELNVNALELDDSALYLCASSSDRWSGELFFGEGSRLTVL.

The chain combines TRBV18 with TRBJ1-1, with D possibly matching TRBD1 (6 bases). This CDR3 comprises 16 residues. Between the trimmed V and J ends, which lost 2 bases and 4 bases, there was a span of 17 bases. CDR1 is KGHSH and CDR2 is LQKENI in the germline V gene. CDR3 region: CASSPYGGARSTEAFF. CDR3 nucleotides: TGTGCCAGCTCACCATATGGGGGGGCCCGGAGCACTGAAGCTTTCTTT.

The CDR3 is CASIPGTARGGQPQHF. The CDR3, as DNA: TGTGCCAGCATCCCAGGTACCGCGCGGGGTGGACAGCCCCAGCATTTT. The rearrangement uses TRBV28 and TRBJ1-5; D gene ambiguous. CDR1 MDHEN and CDR2 SYDVKM come from the germline V gene. Deletions cut 7 bases from V and 7 bases from J, with 23 bases between. This CDR3 has 16 amino acids.

V and J are TRBV25-1 and TRBJ2-2; D remains unclear. The germline V gene has CDR1 MGHDK and CDR2 SYGVNS. This CDR3 spans 14 amino acids. V lost 4 bases to trimming and J lost 3 bases, with 9 bases between them. CDR3 amino acids: CASSVSGYTGELFF. The CDR3 DNA sequence: TGTGCCAGCAGTGTTTCGGGTTACACCGGGGAGCTGTTTTTT.

The J gene is TRBJ2-7, the V gene TRBV4-3, with 8 nucleotides matching TRBD1. V shed 3 bases, J shed 3 bases, and the junction held 7 bases outside the gene matches. Germline V lookup: CDR1 LGHNA, CDR2 YSLEER. The CDR3 extends over 15 amino acids. The CDR3 protein is CASSQDPGQVYEQYF. Here the CDR3 DNA reads TGCGCCAGCAGCCAGGATCCGGGACAGGTCTACGAGCAGTACTTC.

The chain has TRBV7-3 and TRBJ2-1; D is perhaps TRBD1 (6 bases). The CDR3 is made up of 16 amino acids. The V end was cut by 5 bases, the J end by 2 bases, with 16 bases between. The germline gives CDR1 SGHTA, CDR2 FQGTGA. CDR3 sequence reads: CASSPGPDSAYNEQFF. CDR3 nucleotide sequence: TGTGCCAGCAGCCCGGGACCGGACAGTGCCTACAATGAGCAGTTCTTC.

The chain recombines TRBV5-1 with TRBJ2-2, with TRBD2 identical over 9 bases. This CDR3 comprises 15 residues. Looked up from germline, CDR1 is SGHRS and CDR2 is YFSETQ. The J segment lost 5 bases and the V segment lost 5 bases, leaving 7 bases of the junction unmatched. This CDR3 is CASRSVAGETGELFF. In nucleotides, the CDR3 is TGCGCCAGCAGGTCTGTAGCGGGAGAAACCGGGGAGCTGTTTTTT.

The chain employs TRBV7-3 and TRBJ2-3; 7 positions match TRBD2. Germline trimming cut 5 bases from V and 5 bases from J; bases unmatched to any gene: 10. CDR3 length: 15 residues. Germline V CDR1 and CDR2: SGHTA, FQGTGA. CDR3 in amino acids: CASSPTSAGGDTQYF. CDR3 sequence (DNA): TGTGCCAGCAGCCCCACTAGCGCAGGAGGAGATACGCAGTATTTT.

The chain is built from TRBV15 and TRBJ2-3; TRBD1 aligns across 10 bases. The V segment lost 11 bases and the J segment 2 bases; nucleotides outside the gene matches: 16. The CDR3 has 17 amino acids. Germline assignment: CDR1 LNHNV and CDR2 YYDKDF (reference sequence). The CDR3 DNA reads TGTGCCGTCCATAGGGACAGGGGTTTATCGTACACAGATACGCAGTATTTT. As protein: CAVHRDRGLSYTDTQYF.

CDR3 region: CASSLALGVNEQFF. In nucleotides, the CDR3 is TGTGCCAGCAGCTTAGCTTTAGGAGTCAATGAGCAGTTCTTC. The chain carries TRBV7-2 and TRBJ2-1; no reliable D call. Trimming took off 0 bases at V and 6 bases at J, with 9 bases between the two ends. CDR3 size: 14 residues. The germline V gene encodes CDR1 SGHTA and CDR2 FQGNSA.

Notes on this clone: An end of the junction differs from the germline gene, which may be a read error. V gene TRBV10-3 combines with J gene TRBJ1-1; weak D call: TRBD1 (6 bases). Germline V lookup: CDR1 ENHRY, CDR2 SYGVKD. CDR3 length: 13 residues. The CDR3 DNA is TGTGCCAGCAGTTTAATACAGGGATCTGAAGCTTTCTTT. Translation gives CASSLIQGSEAFF.

The chain joins TRBV7-2 to TRBJ2-5; 10 bases agree with TRBD2. Trimming cost V 1 base and J 5 bases; bases outside gene matches: 4. The V gene's germline CDR1 is SGHTA and CDR2 FQGNSA. CDR3 size: 15 residues. CDR3 coding DNA: TGTGCCAGCAGCTTAGGAGCGGGGGGGCGTGAGACCCAGTACTTC. This gives the protein CASSLGAGGRETQYF.

The J gene is TRBJ2-1, the V gene TRBV19, with D perhaps matching TRBD2 (6 bases). The CDR3 contains 15 residues. Trimming took 4 bases from V and 4 from J, leaving 14 bases between them. The V gene's germline CDR1 is LNHDA and CDR2 SQIVND (reference sequence). As DNA, the CDR3 is TGTGCCAGTAGTACACGGGACTCTGGGTACAATGAGCAGTTCTTC. It codes for CASSTRDSGYNEQFF.

The chain uses TRBV2 and TRBJ2-7; no clear D gene. The CDR3 spans 14 residues. Trimming left V 8 bases short and J 1 base short, with 15 bases between. CDR1 and CDR2 (germline): SNHLY, FYNNEI. CDR3 in amino acids: CASLSGLTSYEQYF. In DNA form, the CDR3 reads TGTGCCAGCCTTTCGGGCTTGACGTCCTACGAGCAGTACTTC. Full variable domain (remainder filled in from reference TRBV2 and TRBJ2-7): EPEVTQTPSHQVTQMGQEVILRCVPISNHLYFYWYRQILGQKVEFLVSFYNNEISEKSEIFDDQFSVERPDGSNFTLKIRSTKLEDSAMYFCASLSGLTSYEQYFGPGTRLTVT.

This chain uses TRBV2 with TRBJ1-4; TRBD1 aligns across 7 bases. The V gene end was trimmed by 8 bases and the J gene end by 3 bases; junction bases not matched to a gene: 3. The CDR3 is 13 residues long. The germline V gene has CDR1 SNHLY and CDR2 FYNNEI. Written as DNA, the CDR3 is TGTGCCAGCTACAGGGGAGCTAATGAAAAACTGTTTTTT. Encoded protein: CASYRGANEKLFF.

This clone has just one count. The J gene is TRBJ2-5, the V gene TRBV11-3; TRBD2 matches at 8 bases. The CDR3 extends over 15 amino acids. The ends lost 0 bases at V and 3 bases at J; junction bases unmatched: 3. Germline loops: CDR1 SGHNT, CDR2 YENEEA. CDR3 in DNA: TGTGCCAGCAGCTTAGACGGGGGGGGAGAAGAGACCCAGTACTTC. Protein: CASSLDGGGEETQYF.